The 8 T cell receptor beta chains below all came from one sample that was sequenced in a study of cytomegalovirus exposure and HLA in healthy donors. Both 60 Vbeta primers and 13 Jbeta primers went into the PCR. Method: immunoSEQ multiplex PCR; TCRdb's copy keeps in-frame clones and lacks some. The sample holds about 130,000 clones, 78% seen once. The source material was PBMCs. The receptors were gathered from a woman in her 40s in good health and CMV-seronegative.

The J gene is TRBJ2-4, the V gene TRBV5-6; perhaps TRBD2 as D (5 bases). The germline V and J ends were trimmed by 1 base and 5 bases, with 13 bases remaining between them. The CDR3 runs to 15 residues. The germline V gene has CDR1 SGHDT and CDR2 YYEEEE. CDR3 sequence: CASSLYRGRENIQYF. Here the CDR3 DNA reads TGTGCCAGCAGCTTGTATCGGGGTAGAGAAAACATTCAGTACTTC.

The chain is built from TRBV14 and TRBJ2-7, with D possibly TRBD2 on 6 matching bases. The CDR3 has 14 amino acids. From germline, CDR1 is SGHDN and CDR2 FVKESK. V was cut by 1 base and J by 4 bases, with 11 bases left in between. CDR3 coding DNA: TGTGCCAGCAGCCAAGCCGTGGGGAGGTACGAGCAGTACTTC. This sequence encodes CASSQAVGRYEQYF.

This clone was seen a handful of times. The V and J genes are TRBV19 and TRBJ1-5; D is possibly TRBD1 (5 bases). The germline CDR1 and CDR2 sequences are LNHDA and SQIVND (reference sequence). Trimming removed 5 bases from V and 5 bases from J, with 10 bases in between. The CDR3 has 13 residues. The CDR3 DNA sequence: TGTGCCAGTAGTCCGACAGCCGATCAGCCCCAGCATTTT. Protein sequence: CASSPTADQPQHF. The full variable domain, completed using reference TRBV19 and TRBJ1-5, is DGGITQSPKYLFRKEGQNVTLSCEQNLNHDAMYWYRQDPGQGLRLIYYSQIVNDFQKGDIAEGYSVSREKKESFPLTVTSAQKNPTAFYLCASSPTADQPQHFGDGTRLSIL.

The J gene is TRBJ2-3, the V gene TRBV7-2; 9 bases line up with TRBD2. With 7 bases clipped from V and 1 base from J, the junction kept 9 bases outside the gene matches. This CDR3 comprises 16 residues. Germline CDR1 and CDR2: SGHTA and FQGNSA. In DNA, the CDR3 is TGTGCCAGCACCCCCCGACTAGCGGTGCGCACAGATACGCAGTATTTT. As protein: CASTPRLAVRTDTQYF. The full variable domain, with the rest looked up from reference TRBV7-2 and TRBJ2-3, is GAGVSQSPSNKVTEKGKDVELRCDPISGHTALYWYRQSLGQGLEFLIYFQGNSAPDKSGLPSDRFSAERTGGSVSTLTIQRTQQEDSAVYLCASTPRLAVRTDTQYFGPGTRLTVL.

V usage is TRBV27 and J usage is TRBJ1-6; TRBD1 matches 8 bases. J lost 8 bases, V lost 5 bases, and 5 bases had no gene match. This CDR3 has 14 amino acids. The V gene's germline CDR1 is MNHEY and CDR2 SMNVEV (reference sequence). The chain's CDR3 is CASSMTGVDSPLHF. CDR3 DNA sequence: TGTGCCAGCAGTATGACAGGGGTGGATTCACCCCTCCACTTT.

The J gene is TRBJ2-3, the V gene TRBV30, with 12 bases aligning to TRBD2. V gave up 0 bases and J gave up 3 bases; unmatched junction bases: 7. CDR1 and CDR2 from the germline V gene are GTSNPN and SVGIG (reference sequence). The CDR3 runs to 17 residues. CDR3 in DNA: TGTGCCTGGAGTGTAATGAGACTAGCGGGAGAGACAGATACGCAGTATTTT. Amino acids: CAWSVMRLAGETDTQYF.

Of note for this clone: A read error may produce the germline difference seen at one junction end. The chain employs TRBV5-1 and TRBJ2-4, with D perhaps TRBD1 (6 bases). Germline V gene sequence: CDR1 SGHRS, CDR2 YFSETQ. This CDR3 spans 14 amino acids. Written as DNA, the CDR3 is TGCGCCAGCAGCTTGTCAGGGGAAGGAAACAGTCAGTACTTC. This encodes CASSLSGEGNSQYF.

This chain links TRBV9 with TRBJ1-3; D uncertain. Germline values: CDR1 SGDLS, CDR2 YYNGEE. CDR3 length equals 16 residues. The V end was cut by 0 bases, the J end by 0 bases, with 10 bases between. CDR3 in amino acids: CASSVDVGSSGNTIYF. The CDR3 DNA reads TGTGCCAGCAGCGTAGACGTGGGCTCCTCTGGAAACACCATATATTTT.